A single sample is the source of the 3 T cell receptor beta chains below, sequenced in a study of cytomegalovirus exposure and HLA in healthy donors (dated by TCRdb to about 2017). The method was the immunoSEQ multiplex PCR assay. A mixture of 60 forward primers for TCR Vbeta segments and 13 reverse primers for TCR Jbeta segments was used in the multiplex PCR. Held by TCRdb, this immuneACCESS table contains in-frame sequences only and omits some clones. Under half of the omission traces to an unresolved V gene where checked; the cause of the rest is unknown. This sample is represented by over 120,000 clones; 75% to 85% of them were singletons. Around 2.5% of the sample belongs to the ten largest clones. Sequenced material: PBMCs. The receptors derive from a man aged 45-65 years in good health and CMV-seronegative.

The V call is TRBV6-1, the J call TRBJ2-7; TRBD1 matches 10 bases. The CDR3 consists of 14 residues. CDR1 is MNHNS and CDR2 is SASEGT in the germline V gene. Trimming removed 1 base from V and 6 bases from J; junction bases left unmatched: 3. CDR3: CASSEVGQGPEQYF. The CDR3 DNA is TGTGCCAGCAGTGAAGTGGGACAGGGGCCCGAGCAGTACTTC.

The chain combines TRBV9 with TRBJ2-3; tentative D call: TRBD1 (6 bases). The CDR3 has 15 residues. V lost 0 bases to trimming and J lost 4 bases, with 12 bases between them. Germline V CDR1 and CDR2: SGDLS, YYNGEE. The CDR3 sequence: CASSVDGGEPDTQYF. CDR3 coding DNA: TGTGCCAGCAGCGTAGATGGGGGCGAGCCAGATACGCAGTATTTT. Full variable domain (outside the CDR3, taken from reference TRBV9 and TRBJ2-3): DSGVTQTPKHLITATGQRVTLRCSPRSGDLSVYWYQQSLDQGLQFLIQYYNGEERAKGNILERFSAQQFPDLHSELNLSSLELGDSALYFCASSVDGGEPDTQYFGPGTRLTVL.

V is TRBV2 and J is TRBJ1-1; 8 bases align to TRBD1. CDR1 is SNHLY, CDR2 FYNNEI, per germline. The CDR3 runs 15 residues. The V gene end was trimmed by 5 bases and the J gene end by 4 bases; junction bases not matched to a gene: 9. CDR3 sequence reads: CASSKDRVETTEAFF. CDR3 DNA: TGTGCCAGCAGTAAGGACAGGGTAGAAACCACTGAAGCTTTCTTT.